This T cell receptor (beta chain) was retrieved from a study of blood T cell repertoires in COVID-19. The V gene's germline CDR1 is SGHAT and CDR2 FQNNGV. The CDR3 runs 17 residues. V shed 1 base, J shed 2 bases, and the junction held 7 bases outside the gene matches. Source study methods: From reference gene primer amplification, estimates of nucleated cell counts were derived. Measured with immunoSEQ multiplex PCR; TCRdb has only the in-frame clones, and not every one. That table gives V, J and clone size, and the DNA gave D and trimming. The sample shows nearly 200,000 clones, around four fifths of them seen only once.

Sequencing was performed on peripheral blood. The chain is built from TRBV11-2 and TRBJ2-5; the match to TRBD1 covers 10 bases. The receptor was isolated from a man in his 60s with COVID-19, enrolled during active disease. CDR3 loop: CASSLATGGAGQETQYF. In DNA form, the CDR3 reads TGTGCCAGCAGCTTAGCGACAGGGGGCGCCGGGCAAGAGACCCAGTACTTC.